These 8 T cell receptor beta chains were all obtained from the same sample, sequenced in a study of blood T cell repertoires in COVID-19 (dated by TCRdb to the early 2020s). Library creation used the immunoSEQ multiplex PCR assay. The table was pulled from immuneACCESS by TCRdb, which kept in-frame rearrangements only. Such tables lose some clones; where checked, under half of the loss comes from unresolved V genes, and the rest has no known cause. The sample contains hundreds of thousands of clones, 83% of them found a single time. Of the sample, about 4.6% falls within the top ten clones. Material: PBMCs or T cells enriched from blood (not recorded which). These receptors were obtained from a woman aged 45-60 years who had been exposed to COVID-19.

The rearrangement links TRBV9 to TRBJ2-5; 9 nucleotides match TRBD1. CDR1 is SGDLS and CDR2 is YYNGEE in the germline V gene. The J segment lost 3 bases and the V segment lost 0 bases, leaving 6 bases of the junction unmatched. The CDR3 covers 16 residues. The CDR3 DNA follows: TGTGCCAGCAGCGTAGGGGGGACAGGGACAAAAGAGACCCAGTACTTC. Its translation is CASSVGGTGTKETQYF.

This sequence joins TRBV30 and TRBJ2-5, with TRBD1 matching over 7 bases. Per germline, CDR1 GTSNPN and CDR2 SVGIG (reference sequence). The V and J ends lost 0 bases and 5 bases, in that order; junction bases with no gene match: 3. The CDR3 length is 13 residues. The CDR3 DNA follows: TGTGCCTGGAGTGTACGCAGGGGGGAGACCCAGTACTTC. The encoded protein is CAWSVRRGETQYF.

This chain joins TRBV2 and TRBJ2-7; the match to TRBD1 covers 7 bases. The junction had 7 bases not matched to a gene; V was cut back by 5 bases and J by 6 bases. The CDR3 consists of 13 residues. In germline, CDR1 is SNHLY, CDR2 FYNNEI. The DNA for the CDR3 is TGTGCCAGCAGTTCCAAGACAGGGCGCGAGCAGTACTTC. The encoded protein is CASSSKTGREQYF.

The rearrangement uses TRBV12-3 or TRBV12-4 and TRBJ1-2; 9 nucleotides line up with TRBD1. V shed 8 bases and J 1 base; nucleotides not matched to a gene: 2. The CDR3 extends over 13 amino acids. In DNA form, the CDR3 reads TGTGCCAGCGCGGACAGGGGTAACTATGGCTACACCTTC. This sequence encodes CASADRGNYGYTF.

V and J are TRBV10-3 and TRBJ2-3; TRBD2 agrees at 8 bases. The CDR3 totals 14 residues. Germline values: CDR1 ENHRY, CDR2 SYGVKD. The trim removed 11 bases at V and 5 bases at J, leaving 12 bases unmatched. The CDR3 DNA reads as TGTGCCTCGCAAGCGGGGGTGTCGGGAGATACGCAGTATTTT. Translated, it gives CASQAGVSGDTQYF.

The chain employs TRBV30 and TRBJ1-5, with 10 bases that match TRBD1. Germline CDR1 GTSNPN, CDR2 SVGIG (reference sequence). The CDR3 is 16 amino acids. V trimming: 4 bases; J trimming: 3 bases; junction bases outside the gene matches: 9. CDR3 sequence: CAWNTGTGDPNQPQHF. Here the CDR3 DNA reads TGTGCCTGGAATACTGGGACAGGGGATCCCAATCAGCCCCAGCATTTT.

This chain connects TRBV19 to TRBJ2-1; 9 bases are a match to TRBD2. This CDR3 has 14 residues. Germline V gene data show CDR1 as LNHDA and CDR2 as SQIVND (reference sequence). V lost 6 bases to trimming and J lost 7 bases; unmatched junction nucleotides: 7. In DNA, the CDR3 is TGTGCCAGTAGGGGGAGACTAGCGGATAATGAGCAGTTCTTC. Translated, it gives CASRGRLADNEQFF.

This clone was counted a few times. The chain couples TRBV27 to TRBJ1-3; 9 nucleotides agree with TRBD1. Germline V gives CDR1 MNHEY, CDR2 SMNVEV (reference sequence). The CDR3 has 17 residues. The V and J ends lost 6 bases and 2 bases, in that order; junction bases with no gene match: 11. The CDR3 DNA reads TGTGCCAGCAGCTCTAAGACAGGGGGGGGCCCTGGAAACACCATATATTTT. Encoded protein: CASSSKTGGGPGNTIYF.